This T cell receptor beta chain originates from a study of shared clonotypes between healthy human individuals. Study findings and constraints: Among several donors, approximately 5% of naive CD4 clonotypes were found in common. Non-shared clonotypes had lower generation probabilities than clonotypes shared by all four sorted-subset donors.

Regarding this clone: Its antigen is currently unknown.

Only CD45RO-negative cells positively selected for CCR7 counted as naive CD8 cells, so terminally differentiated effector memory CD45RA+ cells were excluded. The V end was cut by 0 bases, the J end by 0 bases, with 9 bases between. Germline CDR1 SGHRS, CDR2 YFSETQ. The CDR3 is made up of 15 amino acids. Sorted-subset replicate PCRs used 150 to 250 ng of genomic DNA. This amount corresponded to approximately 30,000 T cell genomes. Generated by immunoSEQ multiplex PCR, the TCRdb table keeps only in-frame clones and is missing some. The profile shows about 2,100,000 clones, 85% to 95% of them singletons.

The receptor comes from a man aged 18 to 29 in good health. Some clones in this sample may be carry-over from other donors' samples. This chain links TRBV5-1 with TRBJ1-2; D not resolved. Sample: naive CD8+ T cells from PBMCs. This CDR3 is CASSLEGLANYGYTF. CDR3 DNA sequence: TGCGCCAGCAGCTTGGAAGGTCTAGCTAACTATGGCTACACCTTC.